The clone carrying this T cell receptor beta chain was seen repeatedly, ten times or more. The germline V gene has CDR1 SEHNR and CDR2 FQNEAQ (reference sequence). The CDR3 has 15 residues. J lost 4 bases, V lost 2 bases, and 7 bases had no gene match. TCRdb itself ran the reads through MiXCR, one entry per CDR3 protein. The sample carries more than 75,000 distinct CDR3 sequences, 3% to 4.5% recorded once. These data originate in a study of T cell repertoires in cytomegalovirus infection. The source of this sequence is a human donor in good health (CMV status not recorded). Some clones in this sample may be carry-over from other donors' samples. The source material was PBMCs. The V call is TRBV7-9, the J call TRBJ1-2; the match to TRBD1 covers 7 bases. Here the CDR3 DNA reads TGTGCCAGCAGCTTATCCCGGGACAGACTCTATGGCTACACCTTC. Translating gives CASSLSRDRLYGYTF. The whole variable domain, remainder taken from reference TRBV7-9 and TRBJ1-2, is DTGVSQNPRHKITKRGQNVTFRCDPISEHNRLYWYRQTLGQGPEFLTYFQNEAQLEKSRLLSDRFSAERPKGSFSTLEIQRTEQGDSAMYLCASSLSRDRLYGYTFGSGTRLTVV.